Listed below are T cell receptor beta chains from one sample, sequenced in a study of cytomegalovirus exposure and HLA in healthy donors. Here immunoSEQ multiplex PCR was the method, and the copy in TCRdb shows in-frame clones only, minus some. The profile shows about 330,000 clones, about nine tenths of them singletons. The sample consisted of PBMCs. The receptors were gathered from a woman between 25 and 40 years old in good health and CMV-seropositive. The conserved cysteine and the conserved F or W are not part of the CDR3 here.

v_gene,j_gene,CDR3aa
TRBV29-1,TRBJ2-3,SVRTSGTDTQY
TRBV6-5,TRBJ2-2,ASSYSMGGSGELF
TRBV4-2,TRBJ2-7,ASSQDEGAEQY
TRBV5-6,TRBJ2-7,ASSLGGGQGPYEQY
TRBV10-3,TRBJ2-3,AISRDKSTDTQY
TRBV27,TRBJ2-7,ASSLSRGREQY
TRBV27,TRBJ2-2,ASSKGLAGTGELF
TRBV18,TRBJ2-2,ASSPKIRDGNTGELF
TRBV29-1,TRBJ2-7,SVKSTVLYEQY
TRBV6-5,TRBJ2-7,ASSYHRGAPYEQY
TRBV15,TRBJ1-1,ATSRGQGNYRFTEAF
TRBV6-1,TRBJ2-1,ASRRESDEQF
TRBV27,TRBJ1-1,ASSLFGTGFRNTEAF
TRBV4-3,TRBJ2-7,ASSQDLGPGTGSYEQY
TRBV27,TRBJ1-5,ASSATGVYSNQPQH
TRBV30,TRBJ2-5,AWSISTDRIQETQY
TRBV7-9,TRBJ2-1,ASSLVPAEIYNEQF
TRBV11-2,TRBJ2-3,ASSPDTDTQY
TRBV27,TRBJ2-5,ASSPTLRETQY
TRBV4-3,TRBJ2-7,ASSQGVDYEQY
TRBV19,TRBJ1-4,ASSIREWEVDEKLF
TRBV2,TRBJ2-2,ASSDQGARTGELF
TRBV28,TRBJ2-7,ASTLTGLSSITADEQY
TRBV28,TRBJ2-7,ASRYPGLAGNYEQY